This TCR beta chain derives from a study of blood T cells in healthy people across ages. Regarding the study as a whole: Researchers report that TCR beta diversity correlated strongly with naive T cell percentage.

CDR1 is MNHNS and CDR2 is SASEGT in the germline V gene. This CDR3 region has 15 residues. J lost 7 bases, V lost 7 bases, and 10 bases had no gene match. Combining a sample-barcoded 5' primer with a J-beta primer mix, a second PCR ran for roughly 7 to 11 cycles. TCRdb reanalysed the 5' RACE reads using MiXCR and keeps one entry per CDR3 protein. The data show around 1.5 million distinct CDR3 sequences, approximately 32% seen once. Each sample yielded at least 5.5 micrograms of PBMC total RNA. Details on this clonotype: Its target is unknown.

This chain uses TRBV6-1 with TRBJ2-4; 10 bases are shared with TRBD2. The sequence came from a woman in her twenties or thirties in good health. The specimen sequenced was blood. The CDR3 DNA reads as TGTGCCAGCACAGGGAGCGGGAGGGCGGATAACATTCAGTACTTC. As protein: CASTGSGRADNIQYF.